A selection of T cell receptor beta chains follows, all from one sample in a study of blood T cell repertoires in COVID-19. Here immunoSEQ multiplex PCR was the method, and the copy in TCRdb shows in-frame clones only, minus some. The sample includes 130,000 to 150,000 clones, around three quarters of them seen just once. The specimen sequenced was peripheral blood. These receptors originate from a man aged 55 to 70 with acute or convalescent COVID-19. Each CDR3 is given with its conserved first and last residue. A D gene is named only where the DNA matches it firmly. For some rows the clone size is stated as once, few or many, or as a class when expanded; others skip it.

TRBV7-8	once	-	TRBJ2-3	CASSSYTQYF	TGTGCCAGCAGCTCCTATACGCAGTATTTT
TRBV29-1	-	-	TRBJ2-5	CSVGVLQETQYF	TGCAGCGTTGGTGTATTACAAGAGACCCAGTACTTC
TRBV28	-	TRBD1	TRBJ2-7	CASSSGQGDGDEQYF	TGTGCCAGCAGTTCCGGACAGGGGGATGGGGACGAGCAGTACTTC
TRBV5-1	-	TRBD2	TRBJ2-1	CASSLGGLAGVSQFF	TGCGCCAGCAGCTTGGGGGGGCTAGCGGGAGTAAGCCAGTTCTTC
TRBV10-3	-	-	TRBJ1-5	CAISTNSNQPQHF	TGTGCCATCAGTACAAATAGCAATCAGCCCCAGCATTTT
TRBV5-6	few	-	TRBJ2-5	CASSLAQPPETQYF	TGTGCCAGCAGCTTGGCACAGCCTCCGGAGACCCAGTACTTC
TRBV6-2/TRBV6-3	-	TRBD1	TRBJ1-2	CASSYSGDRARYGYTF	TGTGCCAGCAGTTACTCCGGAGACAGGGCCCGCTATGGCTACACCTTC
TRBV5-1	-	TRBD1	TRBJ1-4	CARRDRGNEKLFF	TGCGCCAGGCGGGACAGGGGGAATGAAAAACTGTTTTTT
TRBV2	-	TRBD1	TRBJ1-2	CASSVQGARYGYTF	TGTGCCAGCAGTGTCCAGGGGGCTCGCTATGGCTACACCTTC
TRBV12-5	few	-	TRBJ1-1	CASVKTGNTEAFF	TGTGCTAGTGTTAAGACAGGGAACACTGAAGCTTTCTTT
TRBV18	-	TRBD1	TRBJ1-1	CASSPPGTGGATEAFF	TGTGCCAGCTCACCCCCTGGGACAGGGGGCGCGACTGAAGCTTTCTTT
TRBV5-6	few	-	TRBJ2-7	CASSLGLTYEQYF	TGTGCCAGCAGCCTGGGACTTACCTACGAGCAGTACTTC
TRBV5-4	once	-	TRBJ1-1	CASNFVGANTEAFF	TGTGCCAGCAACTTCGTAGGGGCGAACACTGAAGCTTTCTTT
TRBV5-6	once	TRBD1	TRBJ2-7	CASSLGGTGGPREQYF	TGTGCCAGCAGCTTGGGCGGGACAGGGGGCCCTCGGGAGCAGTACTTC
TRBV28	-	TRBD2	TRBJ2-7	CASSHLAGVYEQYF	TGTGCCAGCAGCCATCTAGCGGGAGTGTACGAGCAGTACTTC
TRBV24-1	-	-	TRBJ1-5	CATQGGNQPQHF	TGTGCCACCCAAGGGGGCAATCAGCCCCAGCATTTT
TRBV10-3	few	TRBD1	TRBJ2-7	CASQGQYRGGEQYF	TGTGCCAGCCAGGGCCAATACAGGGGTGGGGAGCAGTACTTC
TRBV18	few	TRBD2	TRBJ2-7	CASSPTSGRQGEQYF	TGTGCCAGCTCACCCACTAGCGGGAGACAGGGTGAGCAGTACTTC
TRBV5-4	-	-	TRBJ2-2	CASRPGLEEWTGELFF	TGTGCCAGCAGACCCGGGCTGGAGGAATGGACCGGGGAGCTGTTTTTT
TRBV10-1	-	-	TRBJ1-1	CASSESGSEAFF	TGCGCCAGCAGTGAGTCAGGGAGTGAAGCTTTCTTT
TRBV6-1	-	-	TRBJ2-7	CASSEASAGREQYF	TGTGCCAGCAGTGAAGCGTCGGCAGGAAGGGAGCAGTACTTC
TRBV27	-	-	TRBJ2-3	CASSPMGASTRTDTQYF	TGTGCCAGCAGCCCCATGGGGGCTTCCACCCGCACAGATACGCAGTATTTT
TRBV2	-	-	TRBJ2-2	CASSRQDGELFF	TGTGCCAGCAGTCGACAGGACGGGGAGCTGTTTTTT
TRBV28	-	TRBD2	TRBJ2-7	CASSPLSGRGYEQYF	TGTGCCAGCAGTCCCCTGAGCGGGAGGGGGTACGAGCAGTACTTC
TRBV19	many	-	TRBJ2-1	CASSMGGGIYNEQFF	TGTGCCAGTAGTATGGGCGGGGGCATCTACAATGAGCAGTTCTTC
TRBV19	-	TRBD1	TRBJ1-1	CASSIDPGQGIPAAFF	TGTGCCAGTAGTATAGATCCGGGACAGGGGATCCCTGCAGCTTTCTTT
TRBV6-5	-	-	TRBJ2-1	CASRARGVAEQFF	TGTGCCAGCAGGGCCAGGGGGGTAGCTGAGCAGTTCTTC
TRBV5-5	-	TRBD1	TRBJ1-3	CASSLDRGHTIYF	TGTGCCAGCAGCTTGGACAGGGGGCACACCATATATTTT
TRBV19	-	TRBD2	TRBJ2-3	CASRASLAGQLDTQYF	TGTGCCAGTAGGGCGTCGCTAGCGGGACAACTGGATACGCAGTATTTT
TRBV6-5	-	TRBD2	TRBJ2-1	CASSSGDSYNEQFF	TGTGCCAGCTCCAGCGGGGACTCCTACAATGAGCAGTTCTTC
TRBV19	-	-	TRBJ1-3	CASSLLGVAAGNTIYF	TGTGCCAGTAGTCTCCTCGGGGTAGCGGCTGGAAACACCATATATTTT